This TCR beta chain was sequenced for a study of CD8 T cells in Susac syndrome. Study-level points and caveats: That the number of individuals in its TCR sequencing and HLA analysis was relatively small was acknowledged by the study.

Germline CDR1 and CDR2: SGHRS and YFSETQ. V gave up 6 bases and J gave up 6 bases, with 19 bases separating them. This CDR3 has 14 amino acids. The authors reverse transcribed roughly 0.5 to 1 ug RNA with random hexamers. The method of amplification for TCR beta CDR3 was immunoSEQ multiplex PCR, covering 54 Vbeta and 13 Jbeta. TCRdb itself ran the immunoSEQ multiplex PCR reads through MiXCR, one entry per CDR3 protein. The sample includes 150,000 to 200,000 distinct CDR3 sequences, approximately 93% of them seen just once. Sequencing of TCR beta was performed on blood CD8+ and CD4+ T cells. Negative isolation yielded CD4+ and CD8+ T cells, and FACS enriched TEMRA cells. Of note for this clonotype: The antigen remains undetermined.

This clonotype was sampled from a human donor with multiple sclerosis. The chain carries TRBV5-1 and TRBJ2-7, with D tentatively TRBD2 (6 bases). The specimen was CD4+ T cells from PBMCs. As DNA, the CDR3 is TGCGCCAGCATGGAGGGCCCACCTTCGACCGAGCAGTACTTC. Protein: CASMEGPPSTEQYF.